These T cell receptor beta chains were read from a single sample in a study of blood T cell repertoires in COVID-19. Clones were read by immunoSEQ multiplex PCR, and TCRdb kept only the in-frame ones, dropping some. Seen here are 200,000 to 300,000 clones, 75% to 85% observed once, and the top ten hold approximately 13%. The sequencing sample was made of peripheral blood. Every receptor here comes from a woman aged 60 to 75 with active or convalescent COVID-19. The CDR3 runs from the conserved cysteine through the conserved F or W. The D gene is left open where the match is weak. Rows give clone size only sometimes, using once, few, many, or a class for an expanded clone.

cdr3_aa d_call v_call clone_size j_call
CASSPRQGQVQYF TRBD1 TRBV7-2 NA TRBJ2-7
CASSQDGREDQPQHF NA TRBV4-1 NA TRBJ1-5
CASSINRRTGGWTDTQYF TRBD1 TRBV19 once TRBJ2-3
CASNLAGGASGTGELFF NA TRBV5-5 NA TRBJ2-2
CASSYRLTSGANVLTF NA TRBV18 NA TRBJ2-6
CASSRQGADTEAFF TRBD1 TRBV7-6 NA TRBJ1-1
CASSEWLGYEQYF NA TRBV25-1 NA TRBJ2-7
CASSYGQGLTTEAFF TRBD1 TRBV6-6 NA TRBJ1-1
CASSQDLGLAVPSSYNEQFF TRBD2 TRBV4-2 NA TRBJ2-1
CASSSYRVMGYEQYF NA TRBV7-8 NA TRBJ2-7
CASSRTKDSYEQYF NA TRBV5-1 NA TRBJ2-7
CASSLTAYEQYF NA TRBV12-3/TRBV12-4 NA TRBJ2-7
CASSPTGRGTIYF NA TRBV12-3/TRBV12-4 NA TRBJ1-3
CASSVNEKLFF NA TRBV18 NA TRBJ1-4
CASSPGDCRGTDTQYF NA TRBV12-1 NA TRBJ2-3
CASSEAEGNQPQHF NA TRBV2 NA TRBJ1-5
CASSYPAGQGIQRNQPQHF TRBD1 TRBV6-2/TRBV6-3 NA TRBJ1-5
CASSDPGQRSNEQFF TRBD1 TRBV6-4 NA TRBJ2-1
CASGLPTTSGGLGETQYF TRBD2 TRBV12-5 NA TRBJ2-5
CASSFQVGGAGEQYF TRBD2 TRBV11-2 NA TRBJ2-7
CSVLVSVGEQYF NA TRBV29-1 NA TRBJ2-7
CASSAAPTGNTEAFF NA TRBV5-1 NA TRBJ1-1